This paragraph reports one T cell receptor beta chain. V lost 3 bases and J lost 3, with 8 bases in between. CDR1 is WSHSY, CDR2 SAAADI, per germline. The length of the CDR3 is 13 residues. Profiled with immunoSEQ multiplex PCR; TCRdb holds only in-frame clones, not every one. In the table there are approximately 140,000 clones, just under 95% of which are singletons. This entry belongs to a study of control samples from healthy donors and cancer patients. The chain has TRBV10-2 and TRBJ1-2; perhaps TRBD1 as D (5 bases). Sequences were obtained from blood. The TCR comes from a young man in good health. The CDR3 loop is CASSETGDYGYTF. CDR3 coding DNA: TGCGCCAGCAGTGAAACGGGGGACTATGGCTACACCTTC.